This TCR beta chain appears in the sequencing data of a study of tumor-infiltrating lymphocytes in localized non-small cell lung cancer. The overall study: Resected tumor was paired with non-adjacent uninvolved lung from the same patient.

Assay: immunoSEQ multiplex PCR; the TCRdb copy retains only in-frame clones and omits some. The table includes 15,000 to 20,000 clones, over 70% detected once. Germline V gives CDR1 MGHRA, CDR2 YSYEKL. This CDR3 spans 14 amino acids. V was cut by 0 bases and J by 4 bases, with 9 bases left in between. A note on this clone: Its antigen remains unidentified.

General study points: No T-cell fraction difference was seen between IM1 and IM2 tumors. Available tissue quantity limited TCR sequencing to a patient subset.

What was sequenced was lung tumor tissue. This chain joins TRBV4-1 and TRBJ1-1; D possibly corresponds to TRBD1 (6 bases). The clonotype was recovered from a human donor with non-small cell lung cancer. CDR3 protein: CASSQEKGGTEAFF. In DNA form, the CDR3 reads TGCGCCAGCAGCCAAGAGAAAGGGGGCACTGAAGCTTTCTTT.